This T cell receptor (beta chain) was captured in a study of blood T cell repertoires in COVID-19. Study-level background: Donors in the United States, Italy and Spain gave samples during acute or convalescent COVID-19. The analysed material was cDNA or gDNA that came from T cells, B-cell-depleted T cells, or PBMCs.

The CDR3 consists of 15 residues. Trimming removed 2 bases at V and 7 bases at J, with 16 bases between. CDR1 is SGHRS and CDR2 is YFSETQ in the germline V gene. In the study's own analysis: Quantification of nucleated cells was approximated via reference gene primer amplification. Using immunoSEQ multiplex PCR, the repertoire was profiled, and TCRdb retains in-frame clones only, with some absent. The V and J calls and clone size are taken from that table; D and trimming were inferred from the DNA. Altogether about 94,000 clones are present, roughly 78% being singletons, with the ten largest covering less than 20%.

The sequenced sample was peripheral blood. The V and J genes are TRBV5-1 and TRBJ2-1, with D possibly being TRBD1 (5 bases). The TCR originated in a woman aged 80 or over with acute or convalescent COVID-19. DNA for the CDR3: TGCGCCAGCAGCTTAAGGACAATATTAGGGAATGAGCAGTTCTTC. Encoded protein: CASSLRTILGNEQFF.